This T cell receptor (beta chain) is from a study of blood T cell repertoires in COVID-19. About the research overall: The United States, Italy and Spain were the sources of the acute and convalescent COVID-19 samples. PBMCs, B-cell-depleted T cells, or T cells provided the cDNA or gDNA that made up the material.

This clone was seen once. In the original analysis: From reference gene primer amplification, estimates of nucleated cell counts were derived. The data were produced by immunoSEQ multiplex PCR, yet TCRdb's version contains in-frame clones alone and is incomplete. For V, J and clone size, that table is used; D and trimming come from the DNA. The profile shows 490,000 or so clones, around 85% of them singletons. Participant age was roughly 18 to 90 years, and participants resided in fewer than 25 US areas. Sequenced: PBMCs or T cells enriched from blood (not recorded which). The origin of this receptor is a woman aged 55-69 years who had recovered from COVID-19.

This CDR3 reads CASSFGYNSPLHF. CDR3 nucleotide sequence: TGTGCCAGCAGCTTCGGTTATAATTCACCCCTCCACTTT. This chain uses TRBV11-2 with TRBJ1-6; D not resolved. The CDR3 has 13 residues. Germline-derived CDR1 and CDR2 are SGHAT and FQNNGV. V dropped 3 bases and J dropped 4 bases, with 4 bases sitting between them.